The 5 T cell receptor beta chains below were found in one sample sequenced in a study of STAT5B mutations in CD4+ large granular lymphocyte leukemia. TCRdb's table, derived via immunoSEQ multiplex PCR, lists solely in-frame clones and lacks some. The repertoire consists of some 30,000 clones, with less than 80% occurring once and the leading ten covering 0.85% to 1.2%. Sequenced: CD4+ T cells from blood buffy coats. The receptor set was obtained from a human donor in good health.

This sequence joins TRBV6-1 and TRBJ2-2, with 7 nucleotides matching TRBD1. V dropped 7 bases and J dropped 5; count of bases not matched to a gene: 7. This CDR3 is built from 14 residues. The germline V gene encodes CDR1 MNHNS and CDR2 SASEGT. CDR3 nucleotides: TGTGCCAGCATACAGGGGTCGGGGACCGGGGAGCTGTTTTTT. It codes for CASIQGSGTGELFF.

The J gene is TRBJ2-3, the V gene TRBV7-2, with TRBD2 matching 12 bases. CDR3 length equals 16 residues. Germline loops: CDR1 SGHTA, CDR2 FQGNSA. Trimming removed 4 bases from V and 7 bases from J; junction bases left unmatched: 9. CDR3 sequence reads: CASSSLTSGSLHTQYF. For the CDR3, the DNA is TGTGCCAGCAGCTCGTTGACTAGCGGGAGTTTACATACGCAGTATTTT.

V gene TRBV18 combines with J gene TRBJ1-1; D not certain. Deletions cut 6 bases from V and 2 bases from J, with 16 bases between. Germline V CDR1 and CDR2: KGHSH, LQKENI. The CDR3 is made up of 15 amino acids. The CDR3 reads CASSRSVAGNTEAFF. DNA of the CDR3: TGTGCCAGCTCCCGGTCGGTGGCAGGCAACACTGAAGCTTTCTTT.

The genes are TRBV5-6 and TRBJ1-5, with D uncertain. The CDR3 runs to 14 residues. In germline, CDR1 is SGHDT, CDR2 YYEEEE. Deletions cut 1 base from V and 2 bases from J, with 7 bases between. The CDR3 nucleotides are TGTGCCAGCAGCTTGCTAGGGCGCAATCAGCCCCAGCATTTT. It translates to CASSLLGRNQPQHF.

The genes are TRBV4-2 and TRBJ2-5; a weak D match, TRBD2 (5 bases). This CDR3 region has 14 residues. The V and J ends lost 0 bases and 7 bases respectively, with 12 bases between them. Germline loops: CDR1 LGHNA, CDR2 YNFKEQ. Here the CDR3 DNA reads TGTGCCAGCAGCCAAGATTCGGGAAGCGGGACCCAGTACTTC. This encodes CASSQDSGSGTQYF.